This T cell receptor (beta chain) was recovered during a study of immune evolution from preneoplasia to lung adenocarcinoma. Notes on the study in general: From normal lung to invasive adenocarcinoma, top clone frequencies appeared to decrease. Clonality was highest in normal lung, lower in later-stage lesions apparently.

Patients had resection in Japan or China between the mid-2010s and the late 2010s. The CDR3 runs to 14 residues. Trimming at V came to 5 bases and at J to 3 bases, leaving 2 bases not matched to a gene. Germline-derived CDR1 and CDR2 are SGHTA and FQGNSA. Libraries were prepared by immunoSEQ multiplex PCR; TCRdb keeps only in-frame clonotypes and omits some of them. The sample carries approximately 3,700 clones, over 65% recorded once. As regards this clone: Its antigen is undetermined.

The rearrangement joins TRBV7-2 to TRBJ2-3; 10 nucleotides align to TRBD2. The TCR sequence derives from a person between 65 and 79 years old with lung adenocarcinoma. Sequencing input: FFPE adjacent normal lung tissue. This chain's CDR3 is CASSPGLATDTQYF. CDR3 nucleotides: TGTGCCAGCAGCCCGGGACTAGCGACAGATACGCAGTATTTT.